Below, 29 T cell receptor beta chains from the same sample are listed, as sequenced in a study of blood T cell repertoires in COVID-19 (dated by TCRdb to about 2020). Libraries were made using the immunoSEQ multiplex PCR assay. This is the immuneACCESS table as TCRdb keeps it, with only in-frame sequences that have V and J called. A part of the clones is gone; compared with another copy, unresolved V genes explain less than half, and the rest is unexplained. Present in this sample are a few hundred thousand clones, 80% to 90% of which were seen just once. The ten largest clonotypes hold about 9.8% of the sample. Specimen: PBMCs or T cells enriched from blood (not recorded which). The receptors originated from a woman aged 18 to 35 who had recovered from COVID-19.

V usage is TRBV21-1 and J usage is TRBJ2-7; the tabulated D call, TRBD1, remains unverified against the DNA. TRBV21-1 is termed a pseudogene. The CDR3 contains 12 residues. CDR3 sequence (DNA): TGTGCCAGCAGCCCTCAGGGGGCTAAGGCTCTTTTC. Its translation is CASSPQGAKALF.

This clone appeared a few times. This chain joins TRBV15 and TRBJ2-1; TRBD2 might be the D (5 bases). With 4 bases removed from V and 5 bases from J, the gap between germline ends came to 15 bases. Germline-derived CDR1 and CDR2 are LNHNV and YYDKDF (reference sequence). The CDR3 extends over 15 amino acids. Here the CDR3 reads CATSTSPSTNNEQFF. The CDR3 nucleotides are TGTGCCACCAGCACAAGTCCTAGCACAAACAATGAGCAGTTCTTC.

A remark on this clone: One end of the junction varies from germline; a read error may be responsible. The chain uses TRBV24-1 and TRBJ2-1; TRBD2 is a possible D gene (6 bases). The CDR3 is 15 residues long. Germline V CDR1 and CDR2: KGHDR, SFDVKD. The CDR3 loop is CAARRGTSSYNEQFF. As DNA, the CDR3 is TGTGCCGCCAGGCGGGGCACGAGCTCCTACAATGAGCAGTTCTTC.

With regard to this clone: A junction end diverges from the germline sequence, so it may reflect a read error. The gene calls are TRBV29-1 and TRBJ1-3; D is possibly TRBD1 (5 bases). The CDR3 spans 12 residues. CDR1 SQVTM and CDR2 ANQGSEA come from the germline V gene. The chain's CDR3 is CSAGLSGWNLDF. The CDR3 coding sequence is TGCAGCGCCGGTCTGTCAGGGTGGAATTTGGATTTT.

The chain recombines TRBV6-5 with TRBJ1-3; D not certain. The CDR3 has 15 amino acids. V dropped 7 bases and J dropped 0 bases, with 13 bases sitting between them. Germline CDR1 is MNHEY and CDR2 is SVGAGI. The CDR3 spells CASTQTHFSGNTIYF. The CDR3 coding sequence is TGTGCCAGCACCCAGACACATTTCTCTGGAAACACCATATATTTT.

The rearrangement links TRBV12-3 or TRBV12-4 to TRBJ1-2; tentative D call: TRBD1 (5 bases). Trimming removed 7 bases from V and 11 bases from J, with 17 bases in between. The CDR3 is made up of 12 amino acids. CDR3 coding DNA: TGTGCCAGCACCCTGGGGGGGTTAGGTTACACCTTC. Protein sequence: CASTLGGLGYTF.

This chain links TRBV7-6 with TRBJ1-2; 7 positions agree with TRBD1. The CDR3 length is 15 residues. Per germline, CDR1 SGHVS and CDR2 FNYEAQ. The ends lost 1 base at V and 6 bases at J; junction bases unmatched: 8. The CDR3 nucleotides are TGTGCCAGCAGCTTAGGCACCGGGACAGCGGATGGCTACACCTTC. Translation gives CASSLGTGTADGYTF.

V is TRBV28 and J is TRBJ1-6, with 8 bases identical to TRBD1. J lost 9 bases, V lost 1 base, and 2 bases had no gene match. The CDR3 extends over 14 amino acids. From germline, CDR1 is MDHEN and CDR2 SYDVKM. The CDR3 coding sequence is TGTGCCAGCAGTTTATACGGACAGGGTTCACCCCTCCACTTT. As protein: CASSLYGQGSPLHF. Full variable domain (rest looked up from reference TRBV28 and TRBJ1-6): DVKVTQSSRYLVKRTGEKVFLECVQDMDHENMFWYRQDPGLGLRLIYFSYDVKMKEKGDIPEGYSVSREKKERFSLILESASTNQTSMYLCASSLYGQGSPLHFGNGTRLTVT.

Worth noting for this clone: This CDR3 is also generated by other DNA sequences in the sample. J is TRBJ2-2 and V is TRBV11-3; D gene unclear. Germline V gene sequence: CDR1 SGHNT, CDR2 YENEEA. Trimming took off 5 bases at V and 3 bases at J, with 4 bases between the two ends. This CDR3 contains 12 residues. CDR3 DNA: TGTGCCAGCAGCCCATACACCGGGGAGCTGTTTTTT. This sequence encodes CASSPYTGELFF.

The chain links TRBV7-2 to TRBJ1-4; TRBD1 aligns across 7 bases. The CDR3 is 15 amino acids. Germline CDR1 reads SGHTA; CDR2 reads FQGNSA. Trimming took 5 bases from V and 7 from J; bases not matched to a gene: 10. The DNA of the CDR3 is TGTGCCAGCAGCGTGACAGGGACCAATGGTGAAAAACTGTTTTTT. Translating gives CASSVTGTNGEKLFF. The full variable domain, its missing parts supplied by reference TRBV7-2 and TRBJ1-4, is GAGVSQSPSNKVTEKGKDVELRCDPISGHTALYWYRQSLGQGLEFLIYFQGNSAPDKSGLPSDRFSAERTGGSVSTLTIQRTQQEDSAVYLCASSVTGTNGEKLFFGSGTQLSVL.

The rearrangement links TRBV18 to TRBJ1-6, with D possibly TRBD1 on 5 matching bases. The CDR3 has 15 residues. CDR1 KGHSH and CDR2 LQKENI come from the germline V gene. V gave up 5 bases and J gave up 9 bases, with 17 bases separating them. CDR3: CASSGDTGTISPLHF. The CDR3 nucleotides are TGTGCCAGCTCAGGAGATACAGGAACCATTTCACCCCTCCACTTT.

The V gene is TRBV6-5, the J gene TRBJ1-2, with 12 bases that match TRBD1. Losses at the gene ends were 8 bases for V and 6 bases for J; bases not matched to a gene: 10. CDR1 and CDR2 from the germline V gene are MNHEY and SVGAGI. The CDR3 has 15 residues. DNA of the CDR3: TGTGCCAGCGGCCGGGACAGGGGGCGCGGAGATGGCTACACCTTC. It translates to CASGRDRGRGDGYTF.

Only one count was recorded for this clone. The CDR3 sequence is CASSTTGGGKLFF. The CDR3 DNA follows: TGTGCCAGCAGCACCACCGGCGGGGGAAAACTGTTTTTT. V is TRBV7-2 and J is TRBJ1-4; tentative D call: TRBD1 (5 bases). The CDR3 is made up of 13 amino acids. The V and J ends lost 5 bases and 10 bases respectively, with 14 bases between them. Germline V gene lookup returns CDR1 SGHTA and CDR2 FQGNSA.

V usage is TRBV20-1 and J usage is TRBJ2-1; D perhaps matches TRBD2 (5 bases). In germline, CDR1 is DFQATT, CDR2 SNEGSKA (reference sequence). Trimming took off 7 bases at V and 13 bases at J, with 8 bases between the two ends. The CDR3 runs to 8 residues. CDR3 amino acids: CSGPGQFF. In DNA form, the CDR3 reads TGCAGTGGACCGGGACAGTTCTTC.

The V call is TRBV29-1, the J call TRBJ2-2; D is unclear. Trimming removed 5 bases at V and 3 bases at J, with 7 bases between. Germline assignment: CDR1 SQVTM and CDR2 ANQGSEA. The length of the CDR3 is 12 residues. CDR3 loop: CSVRPDTGELFF. The CDR3, as DNA: TGCAGCGTTCGTCCGGACACCGGGGAGCTGTTTTTT.

This clone came up once. The rearrangement joins TRBV7-2 to TRBJ2-7, with 7 bases lining up with TRBD2. The CDR3 is 15 amino acids. The germline gives CDR1 SGHTA, CDR2 FQGNSA. V was clipped by 6 bases and J by 1 base; unmatched bases: 9. The CDR3: CASSSRASGSYEQYF. The CDR3 region has the DNA TGTGCCAGCAGTTCCCGGGCTAGCGGTTCCTACGAGCAGTACTTC.

The V gene is TRBV29-1, the J gene TRBJ1-6; D uncertain. The CDR3 length is 11 residues. V was shortened by 4 bases and J by 8 bases, with 6 bases between the two germline ends. The germline CDR1 and CDR2 sequences are SQVTM and ANQGSEA. CDR3 sequence: CSVGEDSPLHF. For the CDR3, the DNA is TGCAGCGTTGGGGAGGATTCACCCCTCCACTTT.

This clone was counted once. The gene calls are TRBV5-1 and TRBJ1-2; D might be TRBD1 (5 bases). Germline V gene sequence: CDR1 SGHRS, CDR2 YFSETQ. This CDR3 spans 15 amino acids. V shed 4 bases and J shed 8 bases, with 21 bases lying between them. CDR3 residues: CASSIGRRGSGGYTF. CDR3 bases: TGCGCCAGCAGCATTGGAAGGCGGGGGTCCGGGGGCTACACCTTC.

This sequence joins TRBV5-8 and TRBJ1-2; D is unclear. CDR1 SGHTS and CDR2 YDEGEE come from the germline V gene. Trimming cost V 4 bases and J 4 bases, with 8 bases left between them. The CDR3 contains 12 residues. The chain's CDR3 is CASSLTVYGYTF. In DNA, the CDR3 is TGTGCCAGCAGCCTCACAGTCTATGGCTACACCTTC.

In its sample, this clone was seen a few times. The CDR3 DNA sequence: TGTGCCAGCAGTTACACAGCGGGCTCTGGGGCCAACGTCCTGACTTTC. This encodes CASSYTAGSGANVLTF. This chain uses TRBV6-5 with TRBJ2-6, with D maybe TRBD2 (6 bases). Trimming took 2 bases from V and 0 from J, leaving 8 bases between them. CDR1 and CDR2 (germline): MNHEY, SVGAGI. This CDR3 has 16 amino acids.

The CDR3 loop is CASSSGTITEAFF. CDR3 in DNA: TGTGCCAGCAGCTCCGGGACAATCACTGAAGCTTTCTTT. This sequence joins TRBV11-2 and TRBJ1-1, with D perhaps TRBD1 (6 bases). The CDR3 runs to 13 residues. V dropped 4 bases and J dropped 4 bases, with 10 bases sitting between them. Germline V CDR1 and CDR2: SGHAT, FQNNGV.

In the case of this clone: The germline gene is not matched at one end of the junction; a read error may be the cause. The chain carries TRBV10-3 and TRBJ2-7; D might be TRBD1 (5 bases). Looked up from germline, CDR1 is ENHRY and CDR2 is SYGVKD. This CDR3 is 14 amino acids long. This CDR3 reads CAISESGRVSEQYF. The DNA of the CDR3 is TGTGCCATTAGTGAGTCGGGCAGGGTCTCCGAGCAGTACTTC.

The chain couples TRBV18 to TRBJ1-3; no firm D call. This CDR3 contains 14 residues. Germline-derived CDR1 and CDR2 are KGHSH and LQKENI. Between the trimmed V and J ends, which lost 3 bases and 8 bases, there was a span of 14 bases. CDR3 bases: TGTGCCAGCTCACCGAGTGGAGGGTCGGACACCATATATTTT. Translation: CASSPSGGSDTIYF.

The chain couples TRBV6-4 to TRBJ2-3, with 9 bases lining up with TRBD2. V gave up 2 bases and J gave up 4 bases; unmatched junction bases: 4. The CDR3 loop spans 15 amino acids. The germline V gene encodes CDR1 MRHNA and CDR2 SNTAGT. This chain's CDR3 is CASSDEAGGSDTQYF. CDR3 DNA sequence: TGTGCCAGCAGTGACGAAGCGGGGGGCTCAGATACGCAGTATTTT.

The chain combines TRBV30 with TRBJ1-1; 9 positions agree with TRBD1. Germline CDR1 GTSNPN, CDR2 SVGIG (reference sequence). Trimming removed 8 bases from V and 2 bases from J; junction bases left unmatched: 9. The CDR3 is made up of 14 amino acids. The CDR3 reads CAQRQGGFNTEAFF. As DNA, the CDR3 is TGTGCCCAACGACAGGGGGGATTTAACACTGAAGCTTTCTTT. Variable domain in full (rest from reference TRBV30 and TRBJ1-1): SQTIHQWPATLVQPVGSPLSLECTVEGTSNPNLYWYRQAAGRGLQLLFYSVGIGQISSEVPQNLSASRPQDRQFILSSKKLLLSDSGFYLCAQRQGGFNTEAFFGQGTRLTVV.

The rearrangement uses TRBV5-7 and TRBJ1-1, with D hard to call. TRBV5-7 carries the ORF label, with uncertain function. The CDR3 contains 13 residues. The V gene lost 4 bases and the J gene lost 7 bases, with 14 bases spanning the gap. CDR3 sequence reads: CASSLLQTGEAFF. The CDR3 nucleotides read TGTGCCAGCAGCCTCCTTCAGACGGGTGAAGCTTTCTTT.

The table lists this clone with a count of one. V is TRBV7-3 and J is TRBJ2-1; 12 bases are a match to TRBD2. V lost 5 bases to trimming and J lost 6 bases; unmatched junction nucleotides: 5. The CDR3 sequence is 15 residues long. The germline gives CDR1 SGHTA, CDR2 FQGTGA. The CDR3 protein is CASSRELAGGNEQFF. The CDR3 DNA reads TGTGCCAGCAGCAGGGAACTAGCGGGAGGCAATGAGCAGTTCTTC.

This chain links TRBV19 with TRBJ2-1, with TRBD2 matching 7 bases. Germline V gene data show CDR1 as LNHDA and CDR2 as SQIVND (reference sequence). The CDR3 runs 14 residues. Trimming cost V 10 bases and J 1 base; bases outside gene matches: 7. Written as DNA, the CDR3 is TGTGCCACCAGAGACGGGGGGTCCTACAATGAGCAGTTCTTC. This codes for CATRDGGSYNEQFF.

This clone was recorded many times. The J gene is TRBJ2-6, the V gene TRBV9; 7 bases are a match to TRBD2. Germline V gives CDR1 SGDLS, CDR2 YYNGEE. V lost 1 base to trimming and J lost 0 bases; unmatched junction nucleotides: 4. This CDR3 has 17 residues. CDR3 in DNA: TGTGCCAGCAGCGTAAGCGGGGTCAACTCTGGGGCCAACGTCCTGACTTTC. Residues: CASSVSGVNSGANVLTF.